This passage covers 18 T cell receptor beta chains from one sample sequenced in a study of blood T cell repertoires in COVID-19. Sequenced by immunoSEQ multiplex PCR; TCRdb stores in-frame clones only, minus some. The sample lists tens of thousands of clones, about 77% occurring once. Input material: peripheral blood. These receptors all come from a man aged 65 to 85 with active or convalescent COVID-19.

The J gene is TRBJ2-5, the V gene TRBV27; D is unresolved. The CDR3 loop spans 14 amino acids. Germline-derived CDR1 and CDR2 are MNHEY and SMNVEV (reference sequence). V lost 3 bases, J lost 9 bases, and 17 bases lay in between. In DNA, the CDR3 is TGTGCCAGCAGTTTGGCCCGTTCGGAGACGGCCCAGTACTTC. The encoded protein is CASSLARSETAQYF.

The rearrangement uses TRBV11-3 and TRBJ2-7; D may be TRBD2 (6 bases). CDR1 is SGHNT and CDR2 is YENEEA in the germline V gene. The CDR3 is 18 amino acids. Trimming left V 5 bases short and J 5 bases short, with 28 bases between. CDR3 sequence reads: CASSPIPLPPGVSHEQYF. The CDR3 DNA reads TGTGCCAGCAGCCCAATACCCCTCCCCCCGGGAGTGAGCCACGAGCAGTACTTC. Supplemented by reference TRBV11-3 and TRBJ2-7, the full variable domain reads EAGVVQSPRYKIIEKKQPVAFWCNPISGHNTLYWYLQNLGQGPELLIRYENEEAVDDSQLPKDRFSAERLKGVDSTLKIQPAELGDSAVYLCASSPIPLPPGVSHEQYFGPGTRLTVT.

Of note for this clone: One base away lies a much larger clone, so this may be a sequencing read error. Other DNA sequences in the same sample also yield this CDR3. The rearrangement links TRBV7-2 to TRBJ1-1; D unresolved. Between the trimmed V and J ends, which lost 1 base and 1 base, there was a span of 4 bases. This CDR3 is 13 amino acids long. Per germline, CDR1 SGHTA and CDR2 FQGNSA. The DNA of the CDR3 is TGTGCCAGCAGCTTAGGCAGGAACACTGAAGCTTTCTTT. Translation gives CASSLGRNTEAFF.

This chain links TRBV3-1 (or the pseudogene TRBV3-2) with TRBJ2-1; D is unclear. There are 14 residues in the CDR3. With 2 bases removed from V and 4 bases from J, the gap between germline ends came to 9 bases. Germline loops: CDR1 LGHDT, CDR2 YNNKEL (reference sequence). CDR3 sequence (DNA): TGTGCCAGCAGCCAATTTGAGGAATACAATGAGCAGTTCTTC. This gives the protein CASSQFEEYNEQFF.

The genes are TRBV19 and TRBJ1-2; TRBD1 aligns across 7 bases. The junction had 7 bases not matched to a gene; V was cut back by 10 bases and J by 2 bases. Germline V gene lookup returns CDR1 LNHDA and CDR2 SQIVND (reference sequence). The CDR3 loop spans 13 amino acids. The CDR3 loop is CATKQGPNYGYTF. CDR3 in DNA: TGTGCCACTAAACAGGGGCCGAACTATGGCTACACCTTC. Full variable domain (missing parts from reference TRBV19 and TRBJ1-2): DGGITQSPKYLFRKEGQNVTLSCEQNLNHDAMYWYRQDPGQGLRLIYYSQIVNDFQKGDIAEGYSVSREKKESFPLTVTSAQKNPTAFYLCATKQGPNYGYTFGSGTRLTVV.

This clone showed up many times. The chain couples TRBV10-3 to TRBJ1-3; maybe TRBD1 (6 bases). The CDR3 covers 14 residues. Trimming removed 9 bases from V and 0 bases from J, with 12 bases in between. Per germline, CDR1 ENHRY and CDR2 SYGVKD. The DNA of the CDR3 is TGTGCCATAGCGGGACACAACTCTGGAAACACCATATATTTT. Its protein is CAIAGHNSGNTIYF.

The chain uses TRBV4-1 and TRBJ2-2, with 7 bases identical to TRBD2. J lost 4 bases, V lost 10 bases, and 9 bases had no gene match. Looked up from germline, CDR1 is MGHRA and CDR2 is YSYEKL. This CDR3 comprises 14 residues. The chain's CDR3 is CATVQTGGTGELFF. The CDR3 DNA sequence: TGCGCCACCGTCCAGACGGGGGGCACCGGGGAGCTGTTTTTT.

The chain is built from TRBV4-1 and TRBJ1-3, with D possibly being TRBD1 (5 bases). This CDR3 comprises 16 residues. Germline V lookup: CDR1 MGHRA, CDR2 YSYEKL. The V end was cut by 4 bases, the J end by 0 bases, with 13 bases between. CDR3: CASSREGPLSGNTIYF. In DNA form, the CDR3 reads TGCGCCAGCAGCCGGGAGGGGCCTCTCTCTGGAAACACCATATATTTT.

The chain carries TRBV7-2 and TRBJ2-3; D possibly corresponds to TRBD2 (6 bases). The ends were cut back, 4 bases at V and 4 bases at J, with 9 bases in the middle. The CDR3 runs 13 residues. Germline-derived CDR1 and CDR2 are SGHTA and FQGNSA. The DNA for the CDR3 is TGTGCCAGCAGCTCCCAGCGGGCAGATACGCAGTATTTT. Its protein product is CASSSQRADTQYF.

This rearrangement joins TRBV30 to TRBJ1-5; D might be TRBD1 (6 bases). The CDR3 has 13 amino acids. Germline V gene sequence: CDR1 GTSNPN, CDR2 SVGIG (reference sequence). V lost 5 bases to trimming and J lost 4 bases, with 12 bases between them. CDR3 sequence reads: CAWAEGGNQPQHF. CDR3 in DNA: TGTGCCTGGGCGGAGGGGGGGAATCAGCCCCAGCATTTT.

The V and J genes are TRBV14 and TRBJ2-7, with D uncertain. The germline V and J ends were trimmed by 0 bases and 6 bases, with 12 bases remaining between them. The CDR3 consists of 14 residues. Germline-derived CDR1 and CDR2 are SGHDN and FVKESK. The CDR3 nucleotides are TGTGCCAGCAGCCAAGATTTGGCAGTTCGCGAGCAGTACTTC. This codes for CASSQDLAVREQYF.

The chain couples TRBV5-4 to TRBJ2-5; 12 bases agree with TRBD2. This CDR3 is built from 16 residues. V gave up 4 bases and J gave up 5 bases; unmatched junction bases: 9. Per germline, CDR1 SGHNT and CDR2 YYREEE (reference sequence). As DNA, the CDR3 is TGTGCCAGCAGCGGGACTAGCGGGCGCCCCGGGGAGACCCAGTACTTC. As protein: CASSGTSGRPGETQYF.

V gene TRBV7-2 combines with J gene TRBJ2-7, with TRBD2 matching 7 bases. In germline, CDR1 is SGHTA, CDR2 FQGNSA. Unmatched junction bases numbered 8, after V lost 5 bases and J lost 1 base. The CDR3 sequence is 15 residues long. CDR3 DNA: TGTGCCAGCAGCAGCGGGGACTATCAATCCTACGAGCAGTACTTC. Encoded protein: CASSSGDYQSYEQYF.

The rearrangement links TRBV30 to TRBJ1-2; D is unresolved. The germline gives CDR1 GTSNPN, CDR2 SVGIG (reference sequence). The germline V and J ends were trimmed by 1 base and 4 bases, with 7 bases remaining between them. This CDR3 has 12 residues. This CDR3 is CAWSAGGYGYTF. CDR3 DNA sequence: TGTGCCTGGAGTGCCGGAGGCTATGGCTACACCTTC. Full variable domain (outside the CDR3, taken from reference TRBV30 and TRBJ1-2): SQTIHQWPATLVQPVGSPLSLECTVEGTSNPNLYWYRQAAGRGLQLLFYSVGIGQISSEVPQNLSASRPQDRQFILSSKKLLLSDSGFYLCAWSAGGYGYTFGSGTRLTVV.

The rearrangement uses TRBV20-1 and TRBJ1-1; maybe TRBD1 (5 bases). The CDR3 is 15 residues long. V was trimmed by 3 bases and J by 0 bases, leaving 14 bases between them. CDR1 is DFQATT and CDR2 is SNEGSKA in the germline V gene (reference sequence). The CDR3 DNA is TGCAGTGCTAGTGTCAGGGTAAACATGAACACTGAAGCTTTCTTT. Its translation is CSASVRVNMNTEAFF.

This clone was seen a handful of times. The V call is TRBV19, the J call TRBJ1-4, with D unresolved. The CDR3 runs to 13 residues. Trimming took off 7 bases at V and 7 bases at J, with 13 bases between the two ends. In germline, CDR1 is LNHDA, CDR2 SQIVND (reference sequence). Written as DNA, the CDR3 is TGTGCCAGTAAGGACGCTAGCCCTGAAAAACTGTTTTTT. It translates to CASKDASPEKLFF. The complete variable domain, with remaining parts taken from reference TRBV19 and TRBJ1-4, reads DGGITQSPKYLFRKEGQNVTLSCEQNLNHDAMYWYRQDPGQGLRLIYYSQIVNDFQKGDIAEGYSVSREKKESFPLTVTSAQKNPTAFYLCASKDASPEKLFFGSGTQLSVL.

The chain has TRBV9 and TRBJ1-3, with 10 bases lining up with TRBD1. After removal of 4 bases from V and 4 bases from J, the junction contained 5 bases not matched to a gene. Per germline, CDR1 SGDLS and CDR2 YYNGEE. This CDR3 has 15 residues. The CDR3 sequence: CASSSGTGAGNTIYF. The CDR3 DNA sequence: TGTGCCAGCAGCTCCGGGACAGGGGCAGGAAACACCATATATTTT.

This clone was seen only a few times. This specimen includes other DNA sequences encoding the same CDR3. V is TRBV18 and J is TRBJ1-2, with 9 bases matching TRBD1. The germline gives CDR1 KGHSH, CDR2 LQKENI. The V segment lost 3 bases and the J segment 4 bases; nucleotides outside the gene matches: 6. The CDR3 covers 15 residues. The CDR3 here is CASSPPTGGGYGYTF. The CDR3 nucleotides are TGTGCCAGCTCACCTCCCACAGGGGGCGGCTATGGCTACACCTTC.